The 14 T cell receptor beta chains in this list originate from one sample, sequenced in a study of blood T cell repertoires in COVID-19. TCRdb keeps only in-frame clones here, not all; method: immunoSEQ multiplex PCR. The repertoire holds approximately 190,000 clones, 82% seen once, with 7.8% in the top ten. Sample: peripheral blood. The receptors stem from a woman in her sixties with COVID-19, enrolled during active disease.

J is TRBJ1-3 and V is TRBV18, with TRBD1 matching 7 bases. The germline V gene encodes CDR1 KGHSH and CDR2 LQKENI. J lost 0 bases, V lost 3 bases, and 5 bases had no gene match. This CDR3 is 16 amino acids long. CDR3 coding DNA: TGTGCCAGCTCACCCCAACGACAGGGCTCTGGAAACACCATATATTTT. Its translation: CASSPQRQGSGNTIYF.

CDR3: CASSFTNYGYTF. The CDR3, as DNA: TGCGCCAGCAGCTTCACAAACTATGGCTACACCTTC. The chain couples TRBV5-1 to TRBJ1-2; D is uncertain. CDR1 is SGHRS and CDR2 is YFSETQ in the germline V gene. V lost 2 bases, J lost 2 bases, and 4 bases lay in between. The CDR3 covers 12 residues.

Of note for this clone: A read error may produce the germline difference seen at one junction end. The chain has TRBV6-2 or TRBV6-3 and TRBJ2-1; weak D call: TRBD2 (5 bases). Per the germline V gene, CDR1 is MNHEY and CDR2 is SVGEGT. The CDR3 has 12 amino acids. The chain's CDR3 is CASSDSREPKFF. As DNA, the CDR3 is TGTGCCAGCAGTGACTCCCGGGAACCGAAGTTCTTC.

This chain joins TRBV5-1 and TRBJ1-3; D gene uncertain. Trimming took off 1 base at V and 0 bases at J, with 8 bases between the two ends. Germline loops: CDR1 SGHRS, CDR2 YFSETQ. The CDR3 extends over 15 amino acids. In DNA, the CDR3 is TGCGCCAGCAGCTTGAACAGCTTCTCTGGAAACACCATATATTTT. This codes for CASSLNSFSGNTIYF.

The J gene is TRBJ2-5, the V gene TRBV28; 9 bases are a match to TRBD2. The junction had 7 bases not matched to a gene; V was cut back by 2 bases and J by 0 bases. Germline V gives CDR1 MDHEN, CDR2 SYDVKM. The CDR3 consists of 17 residues. CDR3 DNA sequence: TGTGCCAGCAGTTTAGTGGGTACTAGCGGGTACCAAGAGACCCAGTACTTC. Protein product: CASSLVGTSGYQETQYF.

J is TRBJ2-5 and V is TRBV28, with a tentative D call TRBD1 (6 bases). The CDR3 is 14 amino acids. Trimming removed 5 bases at V and 1 base at J, with 11 bases between. The V gene's germline CDR1 is MDHEN and CDR2 SYDVKM. Written as DNA, the CDR3 is TGTGCCAGCAGTAACAGGGTTACCCAAGAGACCCAGTACTTC. Encoded protein: CASSNRVTQETQYF.

CDR3 residues: CASSTWDSPQHF. CDR3 bases: TGTGCCAGTAGTACCTGGGACAGTCCCCAGCATTTT. The chain joins TRBV19 to TRBJ1-5; 7 bases line up with TRBD1. CDR3 length: 12 amino acids. Germline V CDR1 and CDR2: LNHDA, SQIVND (reference sequence). V lost 4 bases to trimming and J lost 10 bases; unmatched junction nucleotides: 4.

The chain couples TRBV7-2 to TRBJ2-3, with D possibly matching TRBD2 (6 bases). The germline gives CDR1 SGHTA, CDR2 FQGNSA. The V end lost 4 bases, the J end lost 8 bases, and 22 bases lay between the germline ends. CDR3 length: 16 residues. The CDR3 region has the DNA TGTGCCAGCAGCTCATTTGCGGGACTCCCAAGGGGTACGCAGTATTTT. Translation gives CASSSFAGLPRGTQYF.

This clone was seen a single time. The chain links TRBV2 to TRBJ2-5, with 14 bases aligning to TRBD2. The CDR3 totals 15 residues. Germline CDR1 is SNHLY and CDR2 is FYNNEI. V shed 3 bases and J 4 bases; nucleotides not matched to a gene: 1. The CDR3 DNA reads as TGTGCCAGCAGTGAGGGACTAGCGGGAGCAGAGACCCAGTACTTC. Translating gives CASSEGLAGAETQYF.

This rearrangement joins TRBV7-9 to TRBJ2-2; 12 bases map to TRBD2. CDR1 is SEHNR and CDR2 is FQNEAQ in the germline V gene (reference sequence). This CDR3 region has 18 residues. V lost 5 bases and J lost 5; bases outside the gene matches: 12. In DNA, the CDR3 is TGTGCCAGCAGCCTAAGACTAGCGGGAGTACATGGAACCGGGGAGCTGTTTTTT. Encoded protein: CASSLRLAGVHGTGELFF. The variable domain in full, completed from reference TRBV7-9 and TRBJ2-2, reads DTGVSQNPRHKITKRGQNVTFRCDPISEHNRLYWYRQTLGQGPEFLTYFQNEAQLEKSRLLSDRFSAERPKGSFSTLEIQRTEQGDSAMYLCASSLRLAGVHGTGELFFGEGSRLTVL.

The chain joins TRBV6-1 to TRBJ1-1, with TRBD1 matching over 8 bases. The CDR3 spans 13 residues. Germline V gives CDR1 MNHNS, CDR2 SASEGT. Unmatched junction bases numbered 2, after V lost 3 bases and J lost 5 bases. CDR3 DNA sequence: TGTGCCAGCAGTGACAGGGGGCGAACTGAAGCTTTCTTT. This encodes CASSDRGRTEAFF.

The chain couples TRBV4-3 to TRBJ2-5, with D possibly being TRBD2 (5 bases). CDR1 LGHNA and CDR2 YSLEER come from the germline V gene. The CDR3 is 15 residues long. Between the trimmed V and J ends, which lost 0 bases and 5 bases, there was a span of 13 bases. CDR3 nucleotides: TGCGCCAGCAGCCAAGAAGTCGGAGGCTGGGAGACCCAGTACTTC. Amino acids: CASSQEVGGWETQYF.

The chain joins TRBV27 to TRBJ2-7, with TRBD2 identical over 7 bases. CDR1 is MNHEY and CDR2 is SMNVEV in the germline V gene (reference sequence). The CDR3 runs 14 residues. The V gene end was trimmed by 10 bases and the J gene end by 3 bases; junction bases not matched to a gene: 12. CDR3 region: CATTPTSRDYEQYF. Here the CDR3 DNA reads TGTGCCACCACGCCGACTAGCCGAGACTACGAGCAGTACTTC.

This rearrangement joins TRBV18 to TRBJ2-3; 10 nucleotides line up with TRBD2. The CDR3 has 16 amino acids. In germline, CDR1 is KGHSH, CDR2 LQKENI. The V and J ends lost 3 bases and 1 base, in that order; junction bases with no gene match: 4. The CDR3: CASSPRLAGGTDTQYF. CDR3 coding DNA: TGTGCCAGCTCACCGCGACTAGCGGGTGGCACAGATACGCAGTATTTT.